The following is a T cell receptor beta chain sequence with its context. The method was immunoSEQ multiplex PCR; TCRdb's version includes in-frame clones alone and lacks a portion of them. The data contain tens of thousands of clones, roughly nine tenths of them singletons. This CDR3 has 12 residues. CDR1 is KGHSH and CDR2 is LQKENI in the germline V gene. The V end lost 3 bases, the J end lost 6 bases, and 7 bases lay between the germline ends. The data originate from a study of T cell responses to AZD1222 COVID-19 vaccine. Study-level background: Pooled together were second doses at about 4 or about 12 weeks.

Sequenced material: peripheral blood, taken on day 0 of AZD1222 vaccination. The sequence was obtained from an adult in good health. The chain combines TRBV18 with TRBJ2-3; D call uncertain. The CDR3 loop reads CASSPDIDTQYF. CDR3 bases: TGTGCCAGCTCACCCGATATTGATACGCAGTATTTT.